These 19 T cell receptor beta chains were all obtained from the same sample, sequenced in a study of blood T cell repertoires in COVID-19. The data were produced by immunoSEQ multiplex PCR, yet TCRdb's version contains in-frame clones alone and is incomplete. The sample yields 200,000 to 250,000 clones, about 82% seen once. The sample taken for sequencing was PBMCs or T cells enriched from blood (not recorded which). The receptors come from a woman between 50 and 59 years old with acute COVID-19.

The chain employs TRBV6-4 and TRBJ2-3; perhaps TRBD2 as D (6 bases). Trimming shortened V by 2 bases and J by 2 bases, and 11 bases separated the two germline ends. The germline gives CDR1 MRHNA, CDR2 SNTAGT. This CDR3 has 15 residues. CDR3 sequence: CASSDHGGVTDTQYF. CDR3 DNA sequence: TGTGCCAGCAGTGACCACGGCGGGGTCACAGATACGCAGTATTTT.

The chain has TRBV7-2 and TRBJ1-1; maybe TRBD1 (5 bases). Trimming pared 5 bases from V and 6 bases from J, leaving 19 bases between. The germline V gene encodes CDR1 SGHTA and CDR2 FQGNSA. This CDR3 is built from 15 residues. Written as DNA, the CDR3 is TGTGCCAGCAGCCCGCGGGGGGTTGTCATGGCTGAAGCTTTCTTT. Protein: CASSPRGVVMAEAFF.

The CDR3 is CASRAGTEAFF. The DNA for the CDR3 is TGTGCCAGCAGAGCAGGAACTGAAGCTTTCTTT. V gene TRBV28 combines with J gene TRBJ1-1, with D uncertain. The CDR3 runs to 11 residues. Germline V lookup: CDR1 MDHEN, CDR2 SYDVKM. V lost 6 bases and J lost 5, with 7 bases in between. Full variable domain (missing parts from reference TRBV28 and TRBJ1-1): DVKVTQSSRYLVKRTGEKVFLECVQDMDHENMFWYRQDPGLGLRLIYFSYDVKMKEKGDIPEGYSVSREKKERFSLILESASTNQTSMYLCASRAGTEAFFGQGTRLTVV.

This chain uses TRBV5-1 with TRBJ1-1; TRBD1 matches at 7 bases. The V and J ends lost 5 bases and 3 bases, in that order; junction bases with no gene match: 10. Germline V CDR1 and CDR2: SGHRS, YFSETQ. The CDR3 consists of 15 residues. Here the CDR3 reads CASRLIRDRYTEAFF. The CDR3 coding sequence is TGCGCCAGCAGACTGATCCGGGACAGATACACTGAAGCTTTCTTT. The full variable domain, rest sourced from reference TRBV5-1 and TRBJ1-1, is KAGVTQTPRYLIKTRGQQVTLSCSPISGHRSVSWYQQTPGQGLQFLFEYFSETQRNKGNFPGRFSGRQFSNSRSEMNVSTLELGDSALYLCASRLIRDRYTEAFFGQGTRLTVV.

CDR3 nucleotide sequence: TGTGCCAGCAGTTACCCGGGACAGGGGGGTAACTATGGCTACACCTTC. This encodes CASSYPGQGGNYGYTF. The V gene is TRBV6-6, the J gene TRBJ1-2, with 11 bases identical to TRBD1. Trimming took 2 bases from V and 1 from J; bases not matched to a gene: 3. From germline, CDR1 is MNHNY and CDR2 SVGAGI (reference sequence). The CDR3 covers 16 residues.

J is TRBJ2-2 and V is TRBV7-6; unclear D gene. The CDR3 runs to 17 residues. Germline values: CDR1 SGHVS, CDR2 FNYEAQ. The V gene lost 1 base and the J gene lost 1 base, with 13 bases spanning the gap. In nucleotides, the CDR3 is TGTGCCAGCAGCTTAGAGTCGGCCCCGGGGAACACCGGGGAGCTGTTTTTT. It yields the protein CASSLESAPGNTGELFF.

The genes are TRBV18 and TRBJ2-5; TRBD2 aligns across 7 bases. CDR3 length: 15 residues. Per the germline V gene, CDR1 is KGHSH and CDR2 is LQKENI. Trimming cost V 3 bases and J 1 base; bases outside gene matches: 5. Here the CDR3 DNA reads TGTGCCAGCTCACCGACACTAGCGCTCCAAGAGACCCAGTACTTC. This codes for CASSPTLALQETQYF.

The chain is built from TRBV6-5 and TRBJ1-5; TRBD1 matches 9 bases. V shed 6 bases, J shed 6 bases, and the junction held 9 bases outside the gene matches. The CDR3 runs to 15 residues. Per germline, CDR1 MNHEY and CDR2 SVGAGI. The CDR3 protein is CASRRTGGDTQPQHF. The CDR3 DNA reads TGTGCCAGCAGGCGAACAGGGGGCGACACTCAGCCCCAGCATTTT.

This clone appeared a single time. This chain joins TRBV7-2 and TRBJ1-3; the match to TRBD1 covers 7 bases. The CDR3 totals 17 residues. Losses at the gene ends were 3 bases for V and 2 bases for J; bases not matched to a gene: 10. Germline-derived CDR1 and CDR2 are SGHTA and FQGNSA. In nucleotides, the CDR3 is TGTGCCAGCAGCTTCCCGCCGACAGGGAGGACTGGAAACACCATATATTTT. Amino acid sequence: CASSFPPTGRTGNTIYF. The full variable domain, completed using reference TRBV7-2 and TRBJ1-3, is GAGVSQSPSNKVTEKGKDVELRCDPISGHTALYWYRQSLGQGLEFLIYFQGNSAPDKSGLPSDRFSAERTGGSVSTLTIQRTQQEDSAVYLCASSFPPTGRTGNTIYFGEGSWLTVV.

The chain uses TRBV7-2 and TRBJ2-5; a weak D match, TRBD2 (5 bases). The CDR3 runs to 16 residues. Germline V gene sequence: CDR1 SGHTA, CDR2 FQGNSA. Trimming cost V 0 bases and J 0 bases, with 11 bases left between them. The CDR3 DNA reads TGTGCCAGCAGCTTAGCCCCCCTAGCAAACCAAGAGACCCAGTACTTC. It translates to CASSLAPLANQETQYF. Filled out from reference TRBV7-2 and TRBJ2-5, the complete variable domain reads GAGVSQSPSNKVTEKGKDVELRCDPISGHTALYWYRQSLGQGLEFLIYFQGNSAPDKSGLPSDRFSAERTGGSVSTLTIQRTQQEDSAVYLCASSLAPLANQETQYFGPGTRLLVL.

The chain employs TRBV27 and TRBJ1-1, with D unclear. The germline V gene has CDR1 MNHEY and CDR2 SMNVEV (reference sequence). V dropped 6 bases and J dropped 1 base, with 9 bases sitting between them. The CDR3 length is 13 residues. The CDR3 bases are TGTGCCAGCAGCCAGGCCTGGAACACTGAAGCTTTCTTT. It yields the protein CASSQAWNTEAFF.

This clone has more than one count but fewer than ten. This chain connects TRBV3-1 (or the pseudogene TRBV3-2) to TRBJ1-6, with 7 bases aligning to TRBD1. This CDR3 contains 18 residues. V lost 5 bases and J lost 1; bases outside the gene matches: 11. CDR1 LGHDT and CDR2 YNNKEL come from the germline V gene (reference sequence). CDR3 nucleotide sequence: TGTGCCAGCAGCTACAGGGGAATAATGATATCCTATAATTCACCCCTCCACTTT. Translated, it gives CASSYRGIMISYNSPLHF.

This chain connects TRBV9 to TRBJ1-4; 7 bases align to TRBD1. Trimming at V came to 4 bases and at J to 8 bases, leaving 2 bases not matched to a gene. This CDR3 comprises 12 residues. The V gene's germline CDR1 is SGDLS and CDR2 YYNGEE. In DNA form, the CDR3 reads TGTGCCAGCAGCAGGGGGCGGGAAAAACTGTTTTTT. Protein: CASSRGREKLFF.

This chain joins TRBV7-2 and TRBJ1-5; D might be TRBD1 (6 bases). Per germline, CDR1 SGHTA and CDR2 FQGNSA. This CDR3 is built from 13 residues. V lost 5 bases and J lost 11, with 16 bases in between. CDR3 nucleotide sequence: TGTGCCAGCAGCCCTCCACAAACAGGGTCCCAGCATTTT. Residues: CASSPPQTGSQHF.

The CDR3 region is CASSVSRTGGSLNTEAFF. In DNA form, the CDR3 reads TGTGCCAGCAGCGTTAGCAGGACGGGAGGTAGTTTGAACACTGAAGCTTTCTTT. The chain employs TRBV7-2 and TRBJ1-1; D gene unclear. The CDR3 length is 18 residues. Trimming cost V 5 bases and J 0 bases, with 22 bases left between them. From germline, CDR1 is SGHTA and CDR2 FQGNSA.

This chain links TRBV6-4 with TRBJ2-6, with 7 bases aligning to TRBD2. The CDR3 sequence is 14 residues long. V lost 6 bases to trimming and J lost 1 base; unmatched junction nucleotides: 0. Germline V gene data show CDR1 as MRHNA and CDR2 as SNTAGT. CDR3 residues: CASRLASGANVLTF. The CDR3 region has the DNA TGTGCCAGCAGACTAGCGTCTGGGGCCAACGTCCTGACTTTC.

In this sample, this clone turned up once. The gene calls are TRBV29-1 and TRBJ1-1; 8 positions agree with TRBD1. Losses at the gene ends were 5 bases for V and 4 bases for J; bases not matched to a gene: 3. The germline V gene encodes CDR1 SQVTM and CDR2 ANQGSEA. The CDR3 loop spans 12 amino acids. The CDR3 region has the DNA TGCAGCGTTCAGGGGGCGGTCACTGAAGCTTTCTTT. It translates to CSVQGAVTEAFF.

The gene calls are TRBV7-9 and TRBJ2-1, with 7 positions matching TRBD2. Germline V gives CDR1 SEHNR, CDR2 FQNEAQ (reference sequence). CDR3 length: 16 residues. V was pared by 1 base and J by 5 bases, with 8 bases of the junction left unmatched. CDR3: CASSLGGGGFDNEQFF. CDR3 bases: TGTGCCAGCAGCTTAGGTGGCGGGGGATTCGACAATGAGCAGTTCTTC.

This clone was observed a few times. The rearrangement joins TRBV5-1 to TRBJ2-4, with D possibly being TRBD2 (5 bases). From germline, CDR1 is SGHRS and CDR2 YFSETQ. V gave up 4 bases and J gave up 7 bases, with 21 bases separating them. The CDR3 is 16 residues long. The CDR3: CASSLEFGGSGNIQYF. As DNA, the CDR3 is TGCGCCAGCAGCCTAGAATTCGGAGGTTCGGGGAACATTCAGTACTTC.